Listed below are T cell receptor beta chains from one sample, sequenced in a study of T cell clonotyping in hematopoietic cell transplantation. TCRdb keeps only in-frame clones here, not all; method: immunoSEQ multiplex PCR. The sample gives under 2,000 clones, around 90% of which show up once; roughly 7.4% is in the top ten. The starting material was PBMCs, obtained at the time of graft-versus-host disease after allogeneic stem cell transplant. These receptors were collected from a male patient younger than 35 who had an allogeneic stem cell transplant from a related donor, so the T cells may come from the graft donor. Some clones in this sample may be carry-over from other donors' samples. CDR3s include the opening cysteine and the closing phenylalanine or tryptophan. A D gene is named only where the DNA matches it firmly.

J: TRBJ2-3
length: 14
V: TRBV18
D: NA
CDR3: CASSPHAPGDTQYF

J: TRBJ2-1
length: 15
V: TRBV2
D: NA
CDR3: CASTREQASRDEQFF

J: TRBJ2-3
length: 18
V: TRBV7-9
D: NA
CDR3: CASSFGRGGPRHTDTQYF

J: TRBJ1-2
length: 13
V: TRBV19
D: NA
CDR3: CASRGASNYGYTF

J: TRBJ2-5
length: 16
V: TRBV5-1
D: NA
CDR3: CASSLDPGRDQETQYF

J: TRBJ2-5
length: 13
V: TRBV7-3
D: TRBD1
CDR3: CASSATGEETQYF

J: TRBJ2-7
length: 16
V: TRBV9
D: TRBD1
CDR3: CASSPRGGTGVGEQYF

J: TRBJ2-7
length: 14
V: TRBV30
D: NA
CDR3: CAWSWYGKPYEQYF

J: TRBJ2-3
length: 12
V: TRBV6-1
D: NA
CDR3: CASRPSTDTQYF

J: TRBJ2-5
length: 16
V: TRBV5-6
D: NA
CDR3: CASSPGTNNNIETQYF

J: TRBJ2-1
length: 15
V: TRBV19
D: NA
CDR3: CASTLQGSSYNEQFF